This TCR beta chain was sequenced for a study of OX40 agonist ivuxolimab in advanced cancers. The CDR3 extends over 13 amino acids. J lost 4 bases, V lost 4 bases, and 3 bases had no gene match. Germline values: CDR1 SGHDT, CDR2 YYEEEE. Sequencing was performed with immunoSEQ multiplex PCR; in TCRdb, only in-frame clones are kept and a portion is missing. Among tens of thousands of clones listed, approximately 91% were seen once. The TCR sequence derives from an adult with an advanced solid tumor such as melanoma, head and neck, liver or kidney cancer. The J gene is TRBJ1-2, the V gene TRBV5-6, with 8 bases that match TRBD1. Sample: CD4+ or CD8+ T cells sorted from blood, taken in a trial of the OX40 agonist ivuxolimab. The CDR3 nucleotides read TGTGCCAGCAGCCAGGGGGCCGCCTATGGCTACACCTTC. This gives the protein CASSQGAAYGYTF.